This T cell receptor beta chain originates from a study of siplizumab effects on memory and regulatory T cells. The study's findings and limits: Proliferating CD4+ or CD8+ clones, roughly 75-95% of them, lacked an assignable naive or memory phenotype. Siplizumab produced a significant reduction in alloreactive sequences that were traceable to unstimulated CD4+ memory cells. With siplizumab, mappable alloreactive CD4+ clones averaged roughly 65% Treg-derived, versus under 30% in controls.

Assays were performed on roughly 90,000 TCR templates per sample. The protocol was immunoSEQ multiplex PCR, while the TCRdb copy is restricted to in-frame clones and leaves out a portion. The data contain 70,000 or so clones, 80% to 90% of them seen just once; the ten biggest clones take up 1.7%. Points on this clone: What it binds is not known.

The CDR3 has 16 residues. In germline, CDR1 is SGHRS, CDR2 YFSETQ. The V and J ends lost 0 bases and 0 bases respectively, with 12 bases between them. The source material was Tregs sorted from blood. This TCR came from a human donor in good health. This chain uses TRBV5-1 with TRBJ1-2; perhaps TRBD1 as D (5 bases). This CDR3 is CASSLVPTGPNYGYTF. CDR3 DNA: TGCGCCAGCAGCTTGGTCCCTACGGGACCTAACTATGGCTACACCTTC.